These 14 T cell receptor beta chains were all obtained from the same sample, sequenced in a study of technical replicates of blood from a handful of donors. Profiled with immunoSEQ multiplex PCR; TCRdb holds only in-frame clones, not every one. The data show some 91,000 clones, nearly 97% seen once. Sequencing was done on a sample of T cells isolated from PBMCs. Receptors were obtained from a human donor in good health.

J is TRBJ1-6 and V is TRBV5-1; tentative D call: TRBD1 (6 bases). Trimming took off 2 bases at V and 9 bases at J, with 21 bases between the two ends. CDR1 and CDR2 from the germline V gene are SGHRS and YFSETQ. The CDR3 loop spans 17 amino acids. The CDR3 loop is CASSLSGTPGRISPLHF. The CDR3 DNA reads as TGCGCCAGCAGCTTATCCGGGACACCGGGGCGGATTTCACCCCTCCACTTT.

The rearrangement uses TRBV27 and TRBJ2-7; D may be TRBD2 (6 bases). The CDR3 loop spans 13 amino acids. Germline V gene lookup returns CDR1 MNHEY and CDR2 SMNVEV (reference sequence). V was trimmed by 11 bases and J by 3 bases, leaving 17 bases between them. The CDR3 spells CASAPGGNYEQYF. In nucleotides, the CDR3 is TGTGCCTCAGCGCCCGGCGGGAACTACGAGCAGTACTTC.

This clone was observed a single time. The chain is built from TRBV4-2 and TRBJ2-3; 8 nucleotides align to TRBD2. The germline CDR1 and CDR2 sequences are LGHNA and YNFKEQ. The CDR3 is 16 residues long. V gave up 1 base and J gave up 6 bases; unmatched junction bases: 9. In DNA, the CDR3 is TGTGCCAGCAGCCAAGCGGGACTAGGGGAAACGGATACGCAGTATTTT. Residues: CASSQAGLGETDTQYF.

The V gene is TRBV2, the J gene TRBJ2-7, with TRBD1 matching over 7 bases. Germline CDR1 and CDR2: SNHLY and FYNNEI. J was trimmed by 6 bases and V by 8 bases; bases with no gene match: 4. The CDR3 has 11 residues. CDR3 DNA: TGTGCCAGCCCCTCAGGGGGCGAGCAGTACTTC. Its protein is CASPSGGEQYF.

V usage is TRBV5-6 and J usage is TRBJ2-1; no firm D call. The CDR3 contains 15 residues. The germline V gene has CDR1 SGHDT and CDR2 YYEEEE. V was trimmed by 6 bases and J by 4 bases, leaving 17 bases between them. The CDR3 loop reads CASTWIAGLYNEQFF. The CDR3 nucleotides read TGTGCCAGCACTTGGATTGCAGGCTTGTACAATGAGCAGTTCTTC. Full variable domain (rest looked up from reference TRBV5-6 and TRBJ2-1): DAGVTQSPTHLIKTRGQQVTLRCSPKSGHDTVSWYQQALGQGPQFIFQYYEEEERQRGNFPDRFSGHQFPNYSSELNVNALLLGDSALYLCASTWIAGLYNEQFFGPGTRLTVL.

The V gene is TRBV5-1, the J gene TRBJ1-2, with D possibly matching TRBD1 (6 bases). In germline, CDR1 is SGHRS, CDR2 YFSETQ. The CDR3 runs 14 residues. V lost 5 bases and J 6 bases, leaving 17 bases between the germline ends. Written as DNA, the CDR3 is TGCGCCAGCAGATTTCGGGCGACAGGAGATGGCTACACCTTC. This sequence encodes CASRFRATGDGYTF.

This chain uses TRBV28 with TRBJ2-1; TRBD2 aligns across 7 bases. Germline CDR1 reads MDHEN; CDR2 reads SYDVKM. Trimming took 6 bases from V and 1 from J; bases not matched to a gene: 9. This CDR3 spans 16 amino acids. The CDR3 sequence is CASSLDPAGSYNEQFF. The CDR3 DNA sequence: TGTGCCAGCAGCCTTGATCCAGCGGGATCCTACAATGAGCAGTTCTTC.

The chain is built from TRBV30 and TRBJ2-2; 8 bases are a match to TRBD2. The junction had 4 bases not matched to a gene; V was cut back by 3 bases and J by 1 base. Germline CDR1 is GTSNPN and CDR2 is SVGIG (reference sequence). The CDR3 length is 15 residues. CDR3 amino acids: CAWRKSGGNTGELFF. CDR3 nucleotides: TGTGCCTGGAGGAAGAGCGGGGGGAACACCGGGGAGCTGTTTTTT.

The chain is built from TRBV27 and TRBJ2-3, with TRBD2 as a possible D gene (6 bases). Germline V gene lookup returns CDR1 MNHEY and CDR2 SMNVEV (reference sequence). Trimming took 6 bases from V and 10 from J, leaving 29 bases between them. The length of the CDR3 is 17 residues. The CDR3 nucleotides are TGTGCCAGCAGCCCCATATCAGACTTCGGGGGTCAGGGTGCGCAGTATTTT. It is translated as CASSPISDFGGQGAQYF.

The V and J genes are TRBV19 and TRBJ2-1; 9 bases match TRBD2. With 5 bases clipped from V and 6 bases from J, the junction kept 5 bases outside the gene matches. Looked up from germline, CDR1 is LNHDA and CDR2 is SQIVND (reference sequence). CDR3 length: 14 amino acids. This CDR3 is CASSHLAGSNEQFF. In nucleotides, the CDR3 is TGTGCCAGTAGTCACCTAGCGGGAAGCAATGAGCAGTTCTTC. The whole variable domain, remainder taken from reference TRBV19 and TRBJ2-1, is DGGITQSPKYLFRKEGQNVTLSCEQNLNHDAMYWYRQDPGQGLRLIYYSQIVNDFQKGDIAEGYSVSREKKESFPLTVTSAQKNPTAFYLCASSHLAGSNEQFFGPGTRLTVL.

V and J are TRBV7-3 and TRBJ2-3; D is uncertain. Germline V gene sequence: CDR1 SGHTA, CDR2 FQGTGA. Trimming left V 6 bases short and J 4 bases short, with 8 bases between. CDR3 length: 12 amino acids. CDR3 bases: TGTGCCAGCAGTTTCGTAGCAGATACGCAGTATTTT. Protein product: CASSFVADTQYF.

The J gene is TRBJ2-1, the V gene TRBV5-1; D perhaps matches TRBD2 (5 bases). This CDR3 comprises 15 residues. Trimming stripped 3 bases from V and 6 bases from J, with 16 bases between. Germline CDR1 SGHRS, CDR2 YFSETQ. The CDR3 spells CASSSDGGFINEQFF. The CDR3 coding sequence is TGCGCCAGCAGCTCCGACGGAGGCTTTATCAATGAGCAGTTCTTC.

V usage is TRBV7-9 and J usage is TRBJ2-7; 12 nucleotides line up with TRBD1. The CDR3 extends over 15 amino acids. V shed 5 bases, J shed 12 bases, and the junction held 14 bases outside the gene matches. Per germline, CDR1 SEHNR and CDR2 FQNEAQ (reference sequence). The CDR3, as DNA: TGTGCCAGCAGCCCCGGGACAGGGGGCTACTGGAAACGGTACTTC. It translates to CASSPGTGGYWKRYF.

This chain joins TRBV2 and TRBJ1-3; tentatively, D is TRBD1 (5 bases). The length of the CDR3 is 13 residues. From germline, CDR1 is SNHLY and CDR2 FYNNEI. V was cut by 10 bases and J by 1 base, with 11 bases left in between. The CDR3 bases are TGTGCCACACAGACAGATTCTGGAAACACCATATATTTT. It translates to CATQTDSGNTIYF. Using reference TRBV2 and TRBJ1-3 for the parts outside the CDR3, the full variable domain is EPEVTQTPSHQVTQMGQEVILRCVPISNHLYFYWYRQILGQKVEFLVSFYNNEISEKSEIFDDQFSVERPDGSNFTLKIRSTKLEDSAMYFCATQTDSGNTIYFGEGSWLTVV.